This T cell receptor (beta chain) was recovered during a study of chemoradiotherapy in HPV16-positive cancers. About the study: Candidate HPV-specific clones and shared TCR motifs came from two HPV16-positive patients.

Sequencing was performed with immunoSEQ multiplex PCR; in TCRdb, only in-frame clones are kept and a portion is missing. The data contain tens of thousands of clones, roughly 94% of them singletons. Samples were taken several times over chemoradiotherapy. Trimming took off 0 bases at V and 0 bases at J, with 9 bases between the two ends. CDR3 length equals 16 residues. Germline assignment: CDR1 MGHRA and CDR2 YSYEKL. The source is a human donor with HPV-associated anogenital cancer. The V gene is TRBV4-1, the J gene TRBJ1-3; D not resolved. This sample was taken from a patient who underwent chemoradiotherapy. CDR3 DNA sequence: TGCGCCAGCAGCCAAGACAAAGGGAGCTCTGGAAACACCATATATTTT. It encodes CASSQDKGSSGNTIYF.